The entry below gives a single T cell receptor (beta chain) sequence along with its context. Antigen: not known. CDR1 is ENHRY, CDR2 SYGVKD, per germline. V was clipped by 11 bases and J by 1 base, with 14 bases between them. The CDR3 sequence is 13 residues long. This sample was taken from a study of T cell clones after liver transplantation. Study context: At least one year of complete immunosuppression withdrawal without enzymes over twice normal defined tolerance. Overall study findings and caveats: Post-transplant time points were not standardized, so conclusions are preliminary. Graft donor-reactive T cells may have migrated into the graft rather than being deleted.

TCRdb's copy holds only in-frame clones and misses some; the assay was immunoSEQ multiplex PCR. There are tens of thousands of clones in the sample; 80% occur only once, and 0.79% lies in the top ten. Sorting of unstimulated PBMCs yielded separate CD3+CD4+ and CD3+CD8+ fractions. The sequencing here drew on CD4+ T cells from blood, taken 12 months after liver transplant. The TCR sequence derives from a human patient who received a liver transplant. Some T cells may arise from the graft donor. This sequence joins TRBV10-3 and TRBJ1-1; D remains ambiguous. The CDR3 DNA is TGTGCCCTCCGTCCGGCCGGGAACACTGAAGCTTTCTTT. Translation: CALRPAGNTEAFF.